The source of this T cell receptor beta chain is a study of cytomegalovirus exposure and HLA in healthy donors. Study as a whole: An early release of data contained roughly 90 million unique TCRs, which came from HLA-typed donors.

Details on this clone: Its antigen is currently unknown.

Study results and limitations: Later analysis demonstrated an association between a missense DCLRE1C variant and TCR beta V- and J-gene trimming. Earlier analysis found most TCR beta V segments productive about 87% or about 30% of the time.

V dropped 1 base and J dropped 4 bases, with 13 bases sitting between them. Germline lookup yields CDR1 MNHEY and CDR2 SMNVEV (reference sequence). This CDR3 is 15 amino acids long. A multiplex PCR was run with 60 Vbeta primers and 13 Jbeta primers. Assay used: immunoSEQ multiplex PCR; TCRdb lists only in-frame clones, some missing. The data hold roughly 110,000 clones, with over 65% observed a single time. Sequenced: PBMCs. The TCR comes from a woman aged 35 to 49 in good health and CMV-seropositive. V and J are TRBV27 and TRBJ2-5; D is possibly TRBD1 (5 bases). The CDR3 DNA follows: TGTGCCAGCAGTTTATTTTTATCAGGGCCAGAGACCCAGTACTTC. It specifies CASSLFLSGPETQYF.